Listed here is a single T cell receptor (beta chain). Produced via immunoSEQ multiplex PCR; TCRdb's table is partial and in-frame only. The repertoire holds 70,000 to 95,000 clones, with 90% to 95% as singletons. This specimen comes from a study of control samples from healthy donors and cancer patients. This sequence was found in a woman aged 40 to 50 with lung cancer. Sequencing was performed on PBMCs.

CDR3 region: CASVGPSNEQFF. The CDR3 DNA follows: TGCGCCAGCGTTGGACCTTCCAATGAGCAGTTCTTC. The chain links TRBV5-1 to TRBJ2-1, with D hard to call. Trimming took off 7 bases at V and 6 bases at J, with 11 bases between the two ends. There are 12 residues in the CDR3. CDR1 and CDR2 (germline): SGHRS, YFSETQ.